The present TCR beta chain was sequenced within a study of T-cell memory formation after mild COVID-19. Study details: TCR clustering was largely donor specific. Study-level points and caveats: For contracting clones, CD4+ ones sat mainly in CM and EM, CD8+ in EMRA.

Looked up from germline, CDR1 is SSHAT and CDR2 is FNYEAQ (reference sequence). CDR3 length equals 15 residues. TCR alpha and TCR beta cDNA libraries with sample barcodes and UMIs came from 5'RACE using constant-segment primers. From the 5' RACE reads, TCRdb called clonotypes with MiXCR, one entry per CDR3 protein. In the table there are 400,000 to 500,000 distinct CDR3 sequences, about a sixth of which are singletons. This clonotype was picked up a small number of times. The antigen is not known. The junction departs from germline at one end; a sequencing error may be responsible. This TCR was recovered from a young man who had mild COVID-19 (a few samples of this study predate the infection). Cell type and time point are not known. The rearrangement uses TRBV7-7 and TRBJ2-1; D gene ambiguous. The sample consisted of PBMCs or a T cell subset sorted from them (not recorded which). The chain's CDR3 is CASSFKPGFSNEQFF. Here the CDR3 DNA reads TGTGCTAGCAGCTTTAAACCCGGCTTCAGCAATGAGCAGTTCTTC.